These 21 T cell receptor beta chains originate from one sample sequenced in a study of OX40 agonist ivuxolimab in advanced cancers. Generated by immunoSEQ multiplex PCR, the TCRdb table keeps only in-frame clones and is missing some. The table includes some 52,000 clones, roughly 91% detected once. Sample: CD4+ or CD8+ T cells sorted from blood, taken in a trial of the OX40 agonist ivuxolimab. The receptors come from an adult with an advanced solid tumor such as melanoma, head and neck, liver or kidney cancer.

V usage is TRBV9 and J usage is TRBJ2-2; TRBD2 matches at 9 bases. Unmatched junction bases numbered 9, after V lost 4 bases and J lost 2 bases. Germline values: CDR1 SGDLS, CDR2 YYNGEE. The CDR3 length is 17 residues. CDR3: CASSSSLAGLNTGELFF. As DNA, the CDR3 is TGTGCCAGCAGCTCAAGTCTAGCGGGATTAAACACCGGGGAGCTGTTTTTT.

V and J are TRBV13 and TRBJ1-2; TRBD1 matches 11 bases. The CDR3 contains 18 residues. The J segment lost 4 bases and the V segment lost 2 bases, leaving 12 bases of the junction unmatched. CDR1 is PRHDT, CDR2 FYEKMQ, per germline (reference sequence). The CDR3 here is CASSLYWTGGSFPYGYTF. The CDR3 DNA reads as TGTGCCAGCAGCTTATACTGGACAGGGGGCTCATTCCCCTATGGCTACACCTTC.

The chain combines TRBV18 with TRBJ1-1, with D maybe TRBD1 (5 bases). Germline CDR1 KGHSH, CDR2 LQKENI. The germline V and J ends were trimmed by 2 bases and 3 bases, with 19 bases remaining between them. The CDR3 covers 17 residues. The CDR3 region is CASSPWGLARSDTEAFF. The CDR3 DNA reads as TGTGCCAGCTCACCATGGGGACTGGCGAGGTCGGACACTGAAGCTTTCTTT.

This clone occurred once. This chain joins TRBV28 and TRBJ2-1; the D gene is possibly TRBD1 (5 bases). Germline V gives CDR1 MDHEN, CDR2 SYDVKM. This CDR3 has 18 amino acids. Trimming removed 6 bases from V and 0 bases from J, with 21 bases in between. The CDR3, as DNA: TGTGCCAGCAGGCCGACCCCAGGGCAGTTGAACTCCTACAATGAGCAGTTCTTC. Translation: CASRPTPGQLNSYNEQFF.

The chain combines TRBV7-3 with TRBJ2-1; 8 bases map to TRBD2. Germline values: CDR1 SGHTA, CDR2 FQGTGA. The trim removed 5 bases at V and 9 bases at J, leaving 15 bases unmatched. The CDR3 totals 16 residues. CDR3 bases: TGTGCCAGCAGCCCTTTATCAGCGGGAGCTTCGGTTGAGCAGTTCTTC. It specifies CASSPLSAGASVEQFF.

V gene TRBV9 combines with J gene TRBJ2-7; TRBD2 matches at 9 bases. The trim removed 4 bases at V and 2 bases at J, leaving 4 bases unmatched. Germline V lookup: CDR1 SGDLS, CDR2 YYNGEE. This CDR3 comprises 14 residues. CDR3 sequence (DNA): TGTGCCAGCAGCCCTAGCGGGACCGCCTACGAGCAGTACTTC. This encodes CASSPSGTAYEQYF. Supplemented by reference TRBV9 and TRBJ2-7, the full variable domain reads DSGVTQTPKHLITATGQRVTLRCSPRSGDLSVYWYQQSLDQGLQFLIQYYNGEERAKGNILERFSAQQFPDLHSELNLSSLELGDSALYFCASSPSGTAYEQYFGPGTRLTVT.

The chain employs TRBV5-6 and TRBJ1-2; D may be TRBD1 (6 bases). Germline V gene data show CDR1 as SGHDT and CDR2 as YYEEEE. V lost 4 bases and J 0 bases, leaving 13 bases between the germline ends. CDR3 length: 15 amino acids. The DNA of the CDR3 is TGTGCCAGCAGCCAGGGGACGAAAGCTAACTATGGCTACACCTTC. Translated: CASSQGTKANYGYTF. Full variable domain (rest looked up from reference TRBV5-6 and TRBJ1-2): DAGVTQSPTHLIKTRGQQVTLRCSPKSGHDTVSWYQQALGQGPQFIFQYYEEEERQRGNFPDRFSGHQFPNYSSELNVNALLLGDSALYLCASSQGTKANYGYTFGSGTRLTVV.

V is TRBV7-9 and J is TRBJ2-2; perhaps TRBD1 as D (7 bases). The V gene's germline CDR1 is SEHNR and CDR2 FQNEAQ (reference sequence). Trimming removed 5 bases from V and 6 bases from J, with 16 bases in between. This CDR3 spans 15 amino acids. The chain's CDR3 is CASSKVRGVSGELFF. DNA for the CDR3: TGTGCCAGCAGCAAGGTCAGGGGGGTTTCCGGGGAGCTGTTTTTT.

V usage is TRBV10-3 and J usage is TRBJ2-1; TRBD1 might be the D (5 bases). Germline V gene lookup returns CDR1 ENHRY and CDR2 SYGVKD. V lost 9 bases and J 0 bases, leaving 9 bases between the germline ends. CDR3 length: 13 residues. This CDR3 is CAMFRASYNEQFF. Here the CDR3 DNA reads TGTGCCATGTTCAGGGCCTCCTACAATGAGCAGTTCTTC.

The chain combines TRBV4-3 with TRBJ2-7; no firm D call. CDR1 and CDR2 (germline): LGHNA, YSLEER. Trimming removed 4 bases from V and 5 bases from J, with 18 bases in between. The CDR3 totals 15 residues. The DNA of the CDR3 is TGCGCCAGCAGCCCAGATCGGACCGTTAGTGACGAGCAGTACTTC. Its translation is CASSPDRTVSDEQYF.

CDR3 in DNA: TGTGCCAGCAGCTTGGCCCCAGGGGAGCAGTACTTC. It specifies CASSLAPGEQYF. The chain couples TRBV7-6 to TRBJ2-7, with D possibly matching TRBD1 (5 bases). CDR1 is SGHVS, CDR2 FNYEAQ, per germline. V shed 3 bases and J shed 7 bases, with 10 bases lying between them. The CDR3 runs 12 residues.

The V call is TRBV2, the J call TRBJ2-3; no clear D gene. V was shortened by 5 bases and J by 5 bases, with 5 bases between the two germline ends. Germline-derived CDR1 and CDR2 are SNHLY and FYNNEI. CDR3 length equals 11 residues. The CDR3 spells CASSPLDTQYF. In DNA form, the CDR3 reads TGTGCCAGCAGTCCACTAGATACGCAGTATTTT.

The chain is built from TRBV5-1 and TRBJ2-7, with D maybe TRBD1 (6 bases). This CDR3 spans 15 amino acids. Germline CDR1 and CDR2: SGHRS and YFSETQ. Trimming shortened V by 0 bases and J by 1 base, and 11 bases separated the two germline ends. The CDR3 nucleotides are TGCGCCAGCAGCTTGGCCTACAGGGAATCCTACGAGCAGTACTTC. It is translated as CASSLAYRESYEQYF.

The chain joins TRBV2 to TRBJ1-6; a possible D gene is TRBD1 (5 bases). The CDR3 extends over 16 amino acids. V lost 2 bases to trimming and J lost 6 bases, with 14 bases between them. Germline CDR1 SNHLY, CDR2 FYNNEI. The CDR3 protein is CASSESPRQLNSPLHF. CDR3 nucleotides: TGTGCCAGCAGTGAAAGTCCTCGACAGCTTAATTCACCCCTCCACTTT.

As for this clone: The sample contains more than one DNA sequence encoding this CDR3. The chain joins TRBV9 to TRBJ2-1; weak D call: TRBD2 (5 bases). The V and J ends lost 0 bases and 7 bases respectively, with 8 bases between them. Looked up from germline, CDR1 is SGDLS and CDR2 is YYNGEE. The length of the CDR3 is 13 residues. CDR3 in amino acids: CASSVELVNEQFF. DNA of the CDR3: TGTGCCAGCAGCGTAGAACTAGTAAATGAGCAGTTCTTC.

CDR3 coding DNA: TGTGCCAGCAGTTTCCGAGGCACTGAAGCTTTCTTT. Its translation is CASSFRGTEAFF. The rearrangement uses TRBV27 and TRBJ1-1, with D hard to call. Trimming removed 3 bases at V and 4 bases at J, with 6 bases between. Per germline, CDR1 MNHEY and CDR2 SMNVEV (reference sequence). CDR3 length: 12 amino acids.

The J gene is TRBJ2-2, the V gene TRBV13; D unclear. This CDR3 comprises 14 residues. The germline V and J ends were trimmed by 3 bases and 2 bases, with 7 bases remaining between them. Germline V gives CDR1 PRHDT, CDR2 FYEKMQ (reference sequence). CDR3 nucleotides: TGTGCCAGCAGCTTCCTGGCAAACACCGGGGAGCTGTTTTTT. Translation gives CASSFLANTGELFF.

This clone was detected once. The J gene is TRBJ2-2, the V gene TRBV29-1; D gene ambiguous. Trimming pared 3 bases from V and 3 bases from J, leaving 14 bases between. From germline, CDR1 is SQVTM and CDR2 ANQGSEA. CDR3 length equals 15 residues. CDR3 bases: TGCAGCGTTGAGTGGGTAGTGGGTTACACCGGGGAGCTGTTTTTT. It is translated as CSVEWVVGYTGELFF.

As for this clone: One end of the junction is discordant with germline, which a read error may explain. The gene calls are TRBV15 and TRBJ1-4, with D unclear. Germline V gene data show CDR1 as LNHNV and CDR2 as YYDKDF (reference sequence). The length of the CDR3 is 15 residues. CDR3 sequence reads: CATSRERATYEKLFF. DNA for the CDR3: TGTGCCACCAGCAGAGAGCGTGCAACTTATGAAAAACTGTTTTTT.

The table lists this clone with a few counts. The chain recombines TRBV27 with TRBJ2-1, with 7 nucleotides matching TRBD2. V lost 5 bases to trimming and J lost 0 bases; unmatched junction nucleotides: 4. The CDR3 runs 15 residues. The germline V gene has CDR1 MNHEY and CDR2 SMNVEV (reference sequence). CDR3: CASSAGTISYNEQFF. CDR3 bases: TGTGCCAGCAGTGCCGGGACTATCTCCTACAATGAGCAGTTCTTC.

The V call is TRBV9, the J call TRBJ2-1, with 9 bases lining up with TRBD1. Trimming took 3 bases from V and 7 from J; bases not matched to a gene: 14. The V gene's germline CDR1 is SGDLS and CDR2 YYNGEE. CDR3 length: 17 amino acids. CDR3 bases: TGTGCCAGCAGCGCGTTGGACAGGGGCAAGTATCCAAATGAGCAGTTCTTC. Translating gives CASSALDRGKYPNEQFF.